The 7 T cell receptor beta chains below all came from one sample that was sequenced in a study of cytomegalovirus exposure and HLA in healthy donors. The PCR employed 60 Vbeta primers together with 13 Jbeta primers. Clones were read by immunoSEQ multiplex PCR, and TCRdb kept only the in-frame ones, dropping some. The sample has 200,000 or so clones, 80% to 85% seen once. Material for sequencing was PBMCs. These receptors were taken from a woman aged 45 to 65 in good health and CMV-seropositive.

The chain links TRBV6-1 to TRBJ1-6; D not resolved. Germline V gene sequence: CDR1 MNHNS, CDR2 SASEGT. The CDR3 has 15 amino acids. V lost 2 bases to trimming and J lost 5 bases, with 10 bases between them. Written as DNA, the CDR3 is TGTGCCAGCAGTGAAAATTGGAGGGATAATTCACCCCTCCACTTT. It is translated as CASSENWRDNSPLHF.

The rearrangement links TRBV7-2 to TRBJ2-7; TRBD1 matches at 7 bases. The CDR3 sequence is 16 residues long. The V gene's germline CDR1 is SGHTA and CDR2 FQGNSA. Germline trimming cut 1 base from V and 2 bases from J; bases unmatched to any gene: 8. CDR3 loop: CASSLDSGGTPYEQYF. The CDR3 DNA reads TGTGCCAGCAGCTTAGACTCAGGGGGAACACCCTACGAGCAGTACTTC.

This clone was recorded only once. The chain's CDR3 is CASSLSGGPPEAFF. In DNA form, the CDR3 reads TGTGCCAGCAGTTTATCCGGGGGTCCGCCTGAAGCTTTCTTT. The rearrangement links TRBV28 to TRBJ1-1; perhaps TRBD1 as D (5 bases). Trimming removed 1 base from V and 6 bases from J, with 12 bases in between. CDR1 is MDHEN and CDR2 is SYDVKM in the germline V gene. The CDR3 has 14 residues.

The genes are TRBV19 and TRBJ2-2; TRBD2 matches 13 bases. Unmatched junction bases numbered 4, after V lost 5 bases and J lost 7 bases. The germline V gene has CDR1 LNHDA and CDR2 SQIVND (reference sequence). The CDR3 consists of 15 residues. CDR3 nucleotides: TGTGCCAGTAGTCCAGGACTAGCGGGGGTCGGGGAGCTGTTTTTT. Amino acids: CASSPGLAGVGELFF. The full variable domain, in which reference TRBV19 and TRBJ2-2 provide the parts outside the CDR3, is DGGITQSPKYLFRKEGQNVTLSCEQNLNHDAMYWYRQDPGQGLRLIYYSQIVNDFQKGDIAEGYSVSREKKESFPLTVTSAQKNPTAFYLCASSPGLAGVGELFFGEGSRLTVL.

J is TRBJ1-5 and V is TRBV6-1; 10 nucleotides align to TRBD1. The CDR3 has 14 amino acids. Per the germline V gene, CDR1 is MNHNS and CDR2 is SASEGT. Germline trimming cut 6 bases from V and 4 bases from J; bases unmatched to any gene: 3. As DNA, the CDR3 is TGTGCCAGCAGGACAGGGGGCATTAATCAGCCCCAGCATTTT. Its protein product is CASRTGGINQPQHF.

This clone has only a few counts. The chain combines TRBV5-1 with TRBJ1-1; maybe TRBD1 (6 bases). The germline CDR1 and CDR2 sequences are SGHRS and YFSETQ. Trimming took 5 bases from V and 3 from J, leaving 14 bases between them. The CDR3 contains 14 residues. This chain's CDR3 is CASSLIRGDTEAFF. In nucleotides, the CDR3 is TGCGCCAGCAGTCTGATCAGGGGAGACACTGAAGCTTTCTTT.

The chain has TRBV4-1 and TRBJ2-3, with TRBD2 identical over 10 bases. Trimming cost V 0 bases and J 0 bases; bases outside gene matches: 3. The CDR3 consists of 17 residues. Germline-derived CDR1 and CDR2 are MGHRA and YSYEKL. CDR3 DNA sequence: TGCGCCAGCAGCCAAGAACCAGCGGGGGGGAGCACAGATACGCAGTATTTT. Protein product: CASSQEPAGGSTDTQYF.